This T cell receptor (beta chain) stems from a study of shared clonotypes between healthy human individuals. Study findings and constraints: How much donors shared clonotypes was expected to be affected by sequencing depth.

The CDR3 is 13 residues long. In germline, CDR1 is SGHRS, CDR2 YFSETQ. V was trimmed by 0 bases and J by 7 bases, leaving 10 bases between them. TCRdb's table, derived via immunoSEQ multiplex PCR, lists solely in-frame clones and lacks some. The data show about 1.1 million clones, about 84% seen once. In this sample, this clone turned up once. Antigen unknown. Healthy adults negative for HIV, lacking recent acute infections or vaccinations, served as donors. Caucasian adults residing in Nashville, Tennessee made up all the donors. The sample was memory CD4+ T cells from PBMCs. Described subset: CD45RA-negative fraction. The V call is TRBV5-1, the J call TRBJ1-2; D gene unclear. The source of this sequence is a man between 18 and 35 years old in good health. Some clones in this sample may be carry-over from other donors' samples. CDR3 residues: CASSLAVVGGYTF. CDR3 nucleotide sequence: TGCGCCAGCAGCTTGGCCGTCGTGGGTGGCTACACCTTC.